This is a list of T cell receptor beta chains from one sample in a study of radiation and T cells in renal cell carcinoma. Sequencing was performed with immunoSEQ multiplex PCR; in TCRdb, only in-frame clones are kept and a portion is missing. The table has 40,000 to 50,000 clones, 65% to 85% seen once; the top ten hold 25% to 30%. Sequencing used blood, obtained from a patient whose treatment included radiotherapy and nephrectomy. The receptor source for this set is a woman between 65 and 79 years old with renal cell carcinoma. The CDR3 runs from the conserved cysteine through the conserved F or W. Fields, in order: J gene, clone size, D gene, V gene, CDR3 protein, CDR3 DNA. D genes are given only for firm matches. Not every row has a clone size; where given, it reads once, few, many or a size class.

j_call: TRBJ1-4
clone_size: once
d_call: -
v_call: TRBV6-6
cdr3_aa: CASKGGTGGEKLFF
cdr3_nt: TGTGCCAGCAAGGGGGGCACGGGTGGTGAAAAACTGTTTTTT

j_call: TRBJ2-5
clone_size: -
d_call: TRBD1
v_call: TRBV5-1
cdr3_aa: CASSLALTGAGETQYF
cdr3_nt: TGCGCCAGCAGCTTGGCGCTGACAGGGGCAGGGGAGACCCAGTACTTC

j_call: TRBJ1-4
clone_size: few
d_call: -
v_call: TRBV28
cdr3_aa: CASSSPDPSLKVFF
cdr3_nt: TGTGCCAGCAGTTCCCCCGACCCTTCCCTCAAGGTGTTTTTT

j_call: TRBJ1-5
clone_size: -
d_call: -
v_call: TRBV7-2
cdr3_aa: CASSLPGGSGQPQHF
cdr3_nt: TGTGCCAGCAGCCTCCCGGGGGGAAGCGGTCAGCCCCAGCATTTT

j_call: TRBJ1-1
clone_size: -
d_call: -
v_call: TRBV6-6
cdr3_aa: CASSPAGVNTEAFF
cdr3_nt: TGTGCCAGCAGTCCAGCAGGGGTGAACACTGAAGCTTTCTTT

j_call: TRBJ2-2
clone_size: -
d_call: TRBD2
v_call: TRBV7-2
cdr3_aa: CASSHYPLLSGRSTGELFF
cdr3_nt: TGTGCCAGCAGCCACTATCCACTCCTTAGCGGGAGAAGCACCGGGGAGCTGTTTTTT

j_call: TRBJ1-1
clone_size: -
d_call: -
v_call: TRBV7-9
cdr3_aa: CASSPDTLNTEAFF
cdr3_nt: TGTGCCAGCAGCCCAGACACATTGAACACTGAAGCTTTCTTT

j_call: TRBJ1-1
clone_size: -
d_call: -
v_call: TRBV5-1
cdr3_aa: CASTRQLQAFF
cdr3_nt: TGCGCCAGCACCCGACAACTACAAGCTTTCTTT

j_call: TRBJ1-5
clone_size: -
d_call: -
v_call: TRBV27
cdr3_aa: CASSYTGGRSNQPQHF
cdr3_nt: TGTGCCAGCTCTTACACTGGCGGGCGTAGCAATCAGCCCCAGCATTTT

j_call: TRBJ1-5
clone_size: -
d_call: -
v_call: TRBV6-5
cdr3_aa: CASSRQINQPQHF
cdr3_nt: TGTGCCAGCAGTAGACAGATAAATCAGCCCCAGCATTTT

j_call: TRBJ2-7
clone_size: -
d_call: TRBD1
v_call: TRBV14
cdr3_aa: CASSRTGTGSYEQYF
cdr3_nt: TGTGCCAGCAGCCGTACCGGGACAGGGTCCTACGAGCAGTACTTC

j_call: TRBJ2-3
clone_size: -
d_call: TRBD2
v_call: TRBV18
cdr3_aa: CATKSQRGSTDTQYF
cdr3_nt: TGTGCCACCAAATCGCAGCGGGGGAGCACAGATACGCAGTATTTT

j_call: TRBJ1-6
clone_size: -
d_call: -
v_call: TRBV7-3
cdr3_aa: CASSRGGRNSPLHF
cdr3_nt: TGTGCCAGCAGCCGCGGGGGTCGGAATTCACCCCTCCACTTT

j_call: TRBJ2-5
clone_size: -
d_call: -
v_call: TRBV7-2
cdr3_aa: CASSFRSGKETQYF
cdr3_nt: TGTGCCAGCAGCTTCCGGAGCGGTAAAGAGACCCAGTACTTC

j_call: TRBJ2-7
clone_size: -
d_call: -
v_call: TRBV6-5
cdr3_aa: CASRLSGQSSYEQYF
cdr3_nt: TGTGCCAGCAGACTTAGCGGACAGAGCTCCTACGAGCAGTACTTC

j_call: TRBJ1-1
clone_size: -
d_call: TRBD1
v_call: TRBV4-1
cdr3_aa: CASSQDEETGGSRPEAFF
cdr3_nt: TGCGCCAGCAGCCAAGATGAAGAGACAGGGGGGAGTAGACCTGAAGCTTTCTTT

j_call: TRBJ1-1
clone_size: -
d_call: -
v_call: TRBV6-5
cdr3_aa: CAISTAGGGTEAFF
cdr3_nt: TGTGCCATCTCTACCGCCGGGGGGGGCACTGAAGCTTTCTTT

j_call: TRBJ2-7
clone_size: -
d_call: TRBD1
v_call: TRBV11-2
cdr3_aa: CASRRGQGSYEQYF
cdr3_nt: TGTGCCAGCAGGAGGGGACAGGGCTCCTACGAGCAGTACTTC

j_call: TRBJ2-5
clone_size: -
d_call: -
v_call: TRBV20-1
cdr3_aa: CSAILLETQYF
cdr3_nt: TGCAGTGCCATCCTCTTGGAGACCCAGTACTTC

j_call: TRBJ2-7
clone_size: -
d_call: TRBD2
v_call: TRBV2
cdr3_aa: CAAGPGTSGTEQYF
cdr3_nt: TGTGCCGCGGGGCCCGGGACTAGCGGGACCGAGCAGTACTTC

j_call: TRBJ2-2
clone_size: -
d_call: TRBD2
v_call: TRBV19
cdr3_aa: CASSSSSGGAGELFF
cdr3_nt: TGTGCCAGTAGTTCTTCTAGCGGGGGGGCCGGGGAGCTGTTTTTT

j_call: TRBJ1-1
clone_size: -
d_call: TRBD1
v_call: TRBV2
cdr3_aa: CASSGRIPGQKGSEAFF
cdr3_nt: TGTGCCAGCAGTGGGAGAATCCCGGGACAGAAAGGCTCTGAAGCTTTCTTT

j_call: TRBJ1-2
clone_size: -
d_call: -
v_call: TRBV10-3
cdr3_aa: CAISSGRFYGYTF
cdr3_nt: TGTGCCATCAGTTCGGGCCGCTTCTATGGCTACACCTTC